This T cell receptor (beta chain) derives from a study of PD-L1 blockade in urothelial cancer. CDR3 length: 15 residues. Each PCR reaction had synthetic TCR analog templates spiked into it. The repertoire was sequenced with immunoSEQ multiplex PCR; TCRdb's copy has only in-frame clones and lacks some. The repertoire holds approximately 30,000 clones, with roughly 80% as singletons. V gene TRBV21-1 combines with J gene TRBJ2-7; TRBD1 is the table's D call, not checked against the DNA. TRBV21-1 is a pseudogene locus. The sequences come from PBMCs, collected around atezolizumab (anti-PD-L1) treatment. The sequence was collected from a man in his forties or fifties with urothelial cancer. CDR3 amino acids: CASSNQRQGTEEQYF. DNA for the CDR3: TGTGCCAGCAGCAACCAGAGACAGGGGACGGAGGAGCAGTACTTC.